This T cell receptor beta chain was observed in a study of T-cell memory formation after mild COVID-19. CDR3 length: 10 amino acids. Germline loops: CDR1 MNHNS, CDR2 SASEGT. The V and J ends lost 7 bases and 8 bases respectively, with 7 bases between them. TCRdb re-called the 5' RACE reads with MiXCR, one entry per CDR3 protein. This sample has about 560,000 distinct CDR3 sequences; about a fifth occur once, and the top ten carry around 9.2%. Sequenced sample: PBMCs or a T cell subset sorted from them (not recorded which). This TCR was sampled from an adult woman who had mild COVID-19 (a few samples of this study predate the infection). Cell type and time point are not known. The rearrangement links TRBV6-1 to TRBJ2-3; D is unresolved. This CDR3 reads CASTQVTQYF. CDR3 DNA sequence: TGTGCCAGCACCCAGGTTACGCAGTATTTT.